Each of the 29 T cell receptor beta chains below was sequenced from the same sample in a study of OX40 agonist ivuxolimab in advanced cancers. The table came from immunoSEQ multiplex PCR; TCRdb's copy has only in-frame clones and leaves some out. This sample yields roughly 100,000 clones, of which 85% to 95% are seen a single time; around 0.25% belongs to the top ten. Sequenced here: CD4+ or CD8+ T cells sorted from blood, sampled in a trial of the OX40 agonist ivuxolimab. These receptors originate from an adult with an advanced solid tumor such as melanoma, head and neck, liver or kidney cancer.

CDR3 sequence (DNA): TGCAGCGCCGGGGGGGCTAGTACGCAAAACATTCAGTACTTC. It encodes CSAGGASTQNIQYF. The gene calls are TRBV29-1 and TRBJ2-4, with TRBD2 matching 8 bases. Germline trimming cut 7 bases from V and 5 bases from J; bases unmatched to any gene: 10. This CDR3 spans 14 amino acids. Germline CDR1 and CDR2: SQVTM and ANQGSEA.

A word on this clone: Other nucleotide sequences in the sample specify the same CDR3. DNA of the CDR3: TGTGCCAGCAGCGCAACAGATACGCAGTATTTT. It codes for CASSATDTQYF. The V and J genes are TRBV9 and TRBJ2-3, with no clear D. The CDR3 runs to 11 residues. Trimming shortened V by 3 bases and J by 3 bases, and 2 bases separated the two germline ends. Germline CDR1 SGDLS, CDR2 YYNGEE.

The chain carries TRBV18 and TRBJ2-5; D gene unclear. Germline CDR1 KGHSH, CDR2 LQKENI. This CDR3 region has 12 residues. V dropped 3 bases and J dropped 0 bases, with 2 bases sitting between them. CDR3 sequence: CASSPYQETQYF. The CDR3 region has the DNA TGTGCCAGCTCACCCTACCAAGAGACCCAGTACTTC.

This chain uses TRBV15 with TRBJ2-3; no firm D call. Trimming took 1 base from V and 4 from J, leaving 15 bases between them. The CDR3 extends over 16 amino acids. Germline V CDR1 and CDR2: LNHNV, YYDKDF (reference sequence). The CDR3: CATSRGGIGYPDTQYF. In DNA, the CDR3 is TGTGCCACCAGCAGAGGTGGGATAGGGTATCCAGATACGCAGTATTTT. The full variable domain, completed using reference TRBV15 and TRBJ2-3, is DAMVIQNPRYQVTQFGKPVTLSCSQTLNHNVMYWYQQKSSQAPKLLFHYYDKDFNNEADTPDNFQSRRPNTSFCFLDIRSPGLGDTAMYLCATSRGGIGYPDTQYFGPGTRLTVL.

The V gene is TRBV10-2, the J gene TRBJ1-1; D not certain. This CDR3 contains 9 residues. The V end lost 11 bases, the J end lost 5 bases, and 6 bases lay between the germline ends. Germline V gene sequence: CDR1 WSHSY, CDR2 SAAADI. The CDR3 nucleotides read TGCGCCGTCGGGACTGAAGCTTTCTTT. Translation gives CAVGTEAFF.

V gene TRBV6-5 combines with J gene TRBJ2-5; maybe TRBD2 (6 bases). Germline lookup yields CDR1 MNHEY and CDR2 SVGAGI. Trimming shortened V by 3 bases and J by 0 bases, and 11 bases separated the two germline ends. The CDR3 sequence is 15 residues long. The CDR3 loop is CASSYAGSYQETQYF. CDR3 in DNA: TGTGCCAGCAGTTATGCCGGGAGTTACCAAGAGACCCAGTACTTC.

J is TRBJ1-5 and V is TRBV7-2, with TRBD1 as a possible D gene (5 bases). V shed 4 bases and J shed 6 bases, with 10 bases lying between them. CDR3 length: 13 amino acids. Per germline, CDR1 SGHTA and CDR2 FQGNSA. DNA for the CDR3: TGTGCCAGCAGCTCTCCGGGGACTCAGCCCCAGCATTTT. It translates to CASSSPGTQPQHF. Drawing the rest from reference TRBV7-2 and TRBJ1-5, the complete variable domain is GAGVSQSPSNKVTEKGKDVELRCDPISGHTALYWYRQSLGQGLEFLIYFQGNSAPDKSGLPSDRFSAERTGGSVSTLTIQRTQQEDSAVYLCASSSPGTQPQHFGDGTRLSIL.

V gene TRBV28 combines with J gene TRBJ1-5, with 7 bases identical to TRBD1. J lost 5 bases, V lost 5 bases, and 9 bases had no gene match. This CDR3 spans 15 amino acids. Germline CDR1 reads MDHEN; CDR2 reads SYDVKM. CDR3 DNA sequence: TGTGCCAGCAGTGACCCTCGACAGGGCGATCAGCCCCAGCATTTT. It is translated as CASSDPRQGDQPQHF.

The chain couples TRBV19 to TRBJ2-3; D gene unclear. CDR1 is LNHDA, CDR2 SQIVND, per germline (reference sequence). Trimming left V 3 bases short and J 2 bases short, with 0 bases between. This CDR3 contains 11 residues. This CDR3 is CASSITDTQYF. In DNA, the CDR3 is TGTGCCAGTAGTATCACAGATACGCAGTATTTT. Full variable domain (rest looked up from reference TRBV19 and TRBJ2-3): DGGITQSPKYLFRKEGQNVTLSCEQNLNHDAMYWYRQDPGQGLRLIYYSQIVNDFQKGDIAEGYSVSREKKESFPLTVTSAQKNPTAFYLCASSITDTQYFGPGTRLTVL.

This rearrangement joins TRBV4-2 to TRBJ1-5; D remains ambiguous. Germline V gives CDR1 LGHNA, CDR2 YNFKEQ. V was trimmed by 4 bases and J by 1 base, leaving 11 bases between them. CDR3 length equals 15 residues. CDR3 region: CASSLKGTSNQPQHF. The CDR3 DNA is TGTGCCAGCAGCCTCAAAGGCACCAGCAATCAGCCCCAGCATTTT.

The CDR3 spells CATSRDMDQPQHF. In nucleotides, the CDR3 is TGTGCCACCAGCAGAGATATGGATCAGCCCCAGCATTTT. The chain couples TRBV15 to TRBJ1-5; D unresolved. Germline loops: CDR1 LNHNV, CDR2 YYDKDF (reference sequence). CDR3 length: 13 residues. Trimming removed 0 bases from V and 5 bases from J, with 5 bases in between. The variable domain in full, with the rest retrieved from reference TRBV15 and TRBJ1-5, is DAMVIQNPRYQVTQFGKPVTLSCSQTLNHNVMYWYQQKSSQAPKLLFHYYDKDFNNEADTPDNFQSRRPNTSFCFLDIRSPGLGDTAMYLCATSRDMDQPQHFGDGTRLSIL.

CDR3 in amino acids: CASTSPQGPLPQHF. CDR3 in DNA: TGTGCCAGCACCTCACCCCAGGGGCCACTACCCCAGCATTTT. The J gene is TRBJ1-5, the V gene TRBV6-6; perhaps TRBD1 as D (6 bases). V was cut by 7 bases and J by 10 bases, with 20 bases left in between. The CDR3 loop spans 14 amino acids. In germline, CDR1 is MNHNY, CDR2 SVGAGI (reference sequence).

This clone has a single count. The same CDR3 also results from other DNA sequences found in this sample. The CDR3 protein is CASSPLSSYNEQFF. For the CDR3, the DNA is TGCGCCAGCAGCCCACTTAGCTCCTACAATGAGCAGTTCTTC. This chain links TRBV5-1 with TRBJ2-1; D is unresolved. The CDR3 sequence is 14 residues long. V lost 4 bases to trimming and J lost 0 bases, with 8 bases between them. Germline values: CDR1 SGHRS, CDR2 YFSETQ.

This CDR3 reads CASSHRRSTDTQYF. The CDR3, as DNA: TGTGCCAGCAGCCATCGTCGGAGCACAGATACGCAGTATTTT. This rearrangement joins TRBV7-8 to TRBJ2-3; no clear D. CDR3 length equals 14 residues. Germline CDR1 SGHVS, CDR2 FQNEAQ. V dropped 5 bases and J dropped 0 bases, with 9 bases sitting between them.

This clone was detected only once. The V call is TRBV21-1, the J call TRBJ1-1; the table's TRBD1 call for D was not verified on the DNA. TRBV21-1 is shown as a pseudogene. This CDR3 has 16 residues. CDR3 residues: CASSKGQGVPNTEAFF. CDR3 nucleotides: TGTGCCAGCAGCAAAGGTCAGGGGGTACCGAACACTGAAGCTTTCTTT.

A note on this clone: Other DNA sequences of this sample code for an identical CDR3. This chain connects TRBV5-1 to TRBJ1-1, with TRBD1 as a possible D gene (5 bases). This CDR3 has 14 amino acids. V was shortened by 1 base and J by 4 bases, with 11 bases between the two germline ends. Looked up from germline, CDR1 is SGHRS and CDR2 is YFSETQ. The CDR3 DNA reads as TGCGCCAGCAGCTTGTGGCAGGGAGGCACTGAAGCTTTCTTT. Translation: CASSLWQGGTEAFF.

This chain connects TRBV7-9 to TRBJ1-1; TRBD1 matches at 10 bases. The V gene end was trimmed by 2 bases and the J gene end by 3 bases; junction bases not matched to a gene: 3. There are 15 residues in the CDR3. From germline, CDR1 is SEHNR and CDR2 FQNEAQ (reference sequence). CDR3 nucleotides: TGTGCCAGCAGCTTACCCGGGACAGGGGACACTGAAGCTTTCTTT. Amino acid sequence: CASSLPGTGDTEAFF.

Points on this clone: Sequence at one end of the junction differs from germline and may be a read error. The genes are TRBV7-3 and TRBJ2-7; 9 nucleotides line up with TRBD1. CDR3 length: 15 residues. Germline assignment: CDR1 SGHTA and CDR2 FQGTGA. The CDR3, as DNA: TGTGCCAGCAGGTTAACGGACAGGGGTCCCTACGAGCAGTACTTC. Translation: CASRLTDRGPYEQYF.

This clone was observed a single time. The chain employs TRBV20-1 and TRBJ2-1; D is ambiguous. Germline V gives CDR1 DFQATT, CDR2 SNEGSKA (reference sequence). The length of the CDR3 is 11 residues. The ends were cut back, 5 bases at V and 6 bases at J, with 8 bases in the middle. As DNA, the CDR3 is TGCAGTGCTTCATTCTCCAATGAGCAGTTCTTC. It translates to CSASFSNEQFF.

The V call is TRBV4-2, the J call TRBJ1-2; weak D call: TRBD1 (5 bases). Per germline, CDR1 LGHNA and CDR2 YNFKEQ. V was shortened by 0 bases and J by 0 bases, with 11 bases between the two germline ends. This CDR3 spans 16 amino acids. CDR3 sequence: CASSQEDGGSNYGYTF. CDR3 DNA sequence: TGTGCCAGCAGCCAAGAGGACGGGGGATCTAACTATGGCTACACCTTC.

The chain's CDR3 is CAWRTQGAQTQYF. The CDR3 DNA reads as TGTGCCTGGAGAACCCAGGGGGCGCAGACCCAGTACTTC. The chain recombines TRBV30 with TRBJ2-5; TRBD1 matches 8 bases. J gave up 6 bases and V 3 bases, and 6 bases lay outside the gene matches. Germline values: CDR1 GTSNPN, CDR2 SVGIG (reference sequence). The CDR3 loop spans 13 amino acids. Together with reference TRBV30 and TRBJ2-5, the CDR3 gives the full variable domain: SQTIHQWPATLVQPVGSPLSLECTVEGTSNPNLYWYRQAAGRGLQLLFYSVGIGQISSEVPQNLSASRPQDRQFILSSKKLLLSDSGFYLCAWRTQGAQTQYFGPGTRLLVL.

The V call is TRBV7-3, the J call TRBJ1-3; 7 bases fit TRBD1. The CDR3 has 16 amino acids. After removal of 5 bases from V and 3 bases from J, the junction contained 10 bases not matched to a gene. Germline values: CDR1 SGHTA, CDR2 FQGTGA. CDR3 sequence: CASSPGHRGGGNTIYF. The CDR3 DNA is TGTGCCAGCAGCCCCGGGCACAGGGGAGGTGGAAACACCATATATTTT. The whole variable domain, remainder taken from reference TRBV7-3 and TRBJ1-3, is GAGVSQTPSNKVTEKGKYVELRCDPISGHTALYWYRQSLGQGPEFLIYFQGTGAADDSGLPNDRFFAVRPEGSVSTLKIQRTERGDSAVYLCASSPGHRGGGNTIYFGEGSWLTVV.

This sequence joins TRBV5-4 and TRBJ2-1, with D tentatively TRBD1 (6 bases). V was shortened by 4 bases and J by 5 bases, with 19 bases between the two germline ends. The CDR3 extends over 16 amino acids. Germline CDR1 SGHNT, CDR2 YYREEE (reference sequence). CDR3 sequence: CASSAYREVLNNEQFF. The CDR3 DNA follows: TGTGCCAGCAGCGCCTACAGGGAAGTTCTGAACAATGAGCAGTTCTTC.

The chain links TRBV6-5 to TRBJ2-7; tentative D call: TRBD1 (5 bases). V lost 6 bases, J lost 3 bases, and 15 bases lay in between. Per germline, CDR1 MNHEY and CDR2 SVGAGI. The CDR3 totals 14 residues. The CDR3 region has the DNA TGTGCCAGCAGCCTTGGACACCCCTTCTACGAGCAGTACTTC. Encoded protein: CASSLGHPFYEQYF.

As regards this clone: Other DNA sequences from this sample encode an identical CDR3 as well. The chain couples TRBV5-4 to TRBJ2-5, with D uncertain. Germline loops: CDR1 SGHNT, CDR2 YYREEE (reference sequence). This CDR3 has 11 residues. V lost 5 bases to trimming and J lost 5 bases, with 7 bases between them. CDR3 in DNA: TGTGCCAGCAGTCGCGGTGAGACCCAGTACTTC. This encodes CASSRGETQYF.

The sample holds a few counts of this clone. The rearrangement links TRBV7-2 to TRBJ2-3; TRBD2 matches at 11 bases. Per the germline V gene, CDR1 is SGHTA and CDR2 is FQGNSA. The length of the CDR3 is 19 residues. V was pared by 3 bases and J by 7 bases, with 18 bases of the junction left unmatched. The DNA of the CDR3 is TGTGCCAGCAGCTTCGTCGGTACATCTAGCGGGGGGACAGTAAATACGCAGTATTTT. As protein: CASSFVGTSSGGTVNTQYF.

The gene calls are TRBV19 and TRBJ2-1, with 11 bases lining up with TRBD2. Germline assignment: CDR1 LNHDA and CDR2 SQIVND (reference sequence). V shed 5 bases and J 2 bases; nucleotides not matched to a gene: 8. The CDR3 length is 17 residues. DNA of the CDR3: TGTGCCAGTAGTCCCCGGATGACTAGCGGGACCTACAATGAGCAGTTCTTC. Translating it yields CASSPRMTSGTYNEQFF.

The chain is built from TRBV6-6 and TRBJ1-2; unclear D gene. Trimming left V 2 bases short and J 5 bases short, with 6 bases between. The CDR3 has 12 amino acids. Germline lookup yields CDR1 MNHNY and CDR2 SVGAGI (reference sequence). The DNA for the CDR3 is TGTGCCAGCAGTTACGCGGGGTATGGCTACACCTTC. This codes for CASSYAGYGYTF.

This clone was counted once. The rearrangement joins TRBV28 to TRBJ2-2; D gene unclear. The CDR3 is 15 residues long. V lost 5 bases, J lost 0 bases, and 10 bases lay in between. CDR1 MDHEN and CDR2 SYDVKM come from the germline V gene. Here the CDR3 DNA reads TGTGCCAGCAGTCCCCCGCGCGCGAACACCGGGGAGCTGTTTTTT. Encoded protein: CASSPPRANTGELFF. Supplemented by reference TRBV28 and TRBJ2-2, the full variable domain reads DVKVTQSSRYLVKRTGEKVFLECVQDMDHENMFWYRQDPGLGLRLIYFSYDVKMKEKGDIPEGYSVSREKKERFSLILESASTNQTSMYLCASSPPRANTGELFFGEGSRLTVL.